The 5 T cell receptor beta chains given below trace back to one sample, sequenced in a study of sequential checkpoint blockade in melanoma. Indicated treatment: randomized to nivolumab then ipilimumab (arm A) or the reverse (arm B). Measured with immunoSEQ multiplex PCR; TCRdb has only the in-frame clones, and not every one. This sample has 17,000 or so clones, with 73% found just once. The source material was CD8+ T cells sorted from blood (inferred from file names), sampled from a patient given nivolumab and ipilimumab in sequence. The origin of the receptors is a human donor with melanoma.

This clone came up a few times. The rearrangement uses TRBV9 and TRBJ1-1, with D possibly matching TRBD1 (6 bases). The ends were cut back, 4 bases at V and 10 bases at J, with 17 bases in the middle. The germline gives CDR1 SGDLS, CDR2 YYNGEE. The CDR3 contains 13 residues. CDR3 amino acids: CASSPQGSLGAFF. In DNA, the CDR3 is TGTGCCAGCAGCCCCCAGGGGTCTTTAGGAGCTTTCTTT.

The chain links TRBV11-2 to TRBJ2-7; possible D gene TRBD1, 6 bases. Germline V gene sequence: CDR1 SGHAT, CDR2 FQNNGV. This CDR3 has 16 residues. V was cut by 4 bases and J by 3 bases, with 19 bases left in between. CDR3 coding DNA: TGTGCCAGCAGCTCTTCCCAGGGGACACTTTACTACGAGCAGTACTTC. Its protein is CASSSSQGTLYYEQYF.

This clone was seen a single time. The V gene is TRBV9, the J gene TRBJ2-6; tentative D call: TRBD2 (5 bases). The CDR3 has 14 amino acids. V lost 5 bases, J lost 4 bases, and 10 bases lay in between. CDR1 is SGDLS and CDR2 is YYNGEE in the germline V gene. The CDR3 DNA reads as TGTGCCAGCAGTACGGGATCCGGGGCCAACGTCCTGACTTTC. Protein: CASSTGSGANVLTF.

DNA for the CDR3: TGTGCCAGCAGTTACTCCGGCGGGGGCAATCAGCCCCAGCATTTT. Its protein product is CASSYSGGGNQPQHF. The chain carries TRBV6-5 and TRBJ1-5; unclear D gene. In germline, CDR1 is MNHEY, CDR2 SVGAGI. The CDR3 runs to 15 residues. The V gene lost 0 bases and the J gene lost 2 bases, with 8 bases spanning the gap.

The gene calls are TRBV28 and TRBJ2-7; tentative D call: TRBD2 (6 bases). The CDR3 runs 15 residues. Germline CDR1 and CDR2: MDHEN and SYDVKM. Trimming cost V 1 base and J 3 bases, with 13 bases left between them. The CDR3 bases are TGTGCCAGCAGTTTATTAAGTTTGGGGGGCTACGAGCAGTACTTC. It codes for CASSLLSLGGYEQYF.